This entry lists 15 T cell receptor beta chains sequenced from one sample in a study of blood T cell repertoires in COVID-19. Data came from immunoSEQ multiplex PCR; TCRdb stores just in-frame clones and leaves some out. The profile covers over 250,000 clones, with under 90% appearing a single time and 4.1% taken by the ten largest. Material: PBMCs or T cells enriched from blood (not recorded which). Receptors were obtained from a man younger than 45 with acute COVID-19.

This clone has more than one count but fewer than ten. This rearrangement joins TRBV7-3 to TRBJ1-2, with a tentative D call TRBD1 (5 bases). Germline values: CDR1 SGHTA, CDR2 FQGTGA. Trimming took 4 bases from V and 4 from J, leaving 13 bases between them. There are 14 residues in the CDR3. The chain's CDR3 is CASSSSGGGYGYTF. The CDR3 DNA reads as TGTGCCAGCAGCTCAAGCGGGGGTGGCTATGGCTACACCTTC.

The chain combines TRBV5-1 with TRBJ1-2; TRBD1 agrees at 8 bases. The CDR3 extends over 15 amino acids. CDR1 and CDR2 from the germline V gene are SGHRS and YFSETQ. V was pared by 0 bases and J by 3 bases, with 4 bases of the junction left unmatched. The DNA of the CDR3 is TGCGCCAGCAGCTTGGTATCAGGGGGCGACTATGGCTACACCTTC. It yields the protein CASSLVSGGDYGYTF.

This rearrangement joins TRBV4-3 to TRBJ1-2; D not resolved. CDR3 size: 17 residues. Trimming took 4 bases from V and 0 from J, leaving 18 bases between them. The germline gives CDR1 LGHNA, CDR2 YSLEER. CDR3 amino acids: CASSPAPLQVTNYGYTF. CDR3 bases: TGCGCCAGCAGCCCAGCCCCACTTCAGGTTACTAACTATGGCTACACCTTC.

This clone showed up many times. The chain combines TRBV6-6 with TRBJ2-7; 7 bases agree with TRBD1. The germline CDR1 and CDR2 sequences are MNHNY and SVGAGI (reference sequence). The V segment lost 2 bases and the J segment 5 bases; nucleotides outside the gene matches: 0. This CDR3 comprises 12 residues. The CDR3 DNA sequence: TGTGCCAGCAGTTACACAGGGGACGAGCAGTACGTC. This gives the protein CASSYTGDEQYV.

The CDR3 DNA reads as TGTGCCAGCAGTTACACTCGACTAGTAGAGACCCAGTACTTC. Translating it yields CASSYTRLVETQYF. The chain combines TRBV6-5 with TRBJ2-5, with a weak D call TRBD2 (6 bases). The V end lost 2 bases, the J end lost 4 bases, and 11 bases lay between the germline ends. The CDR3 is made up of 14 amino acids. The germline V gene encodes CDR1 MNHEY and CDR2 SVGAGI.

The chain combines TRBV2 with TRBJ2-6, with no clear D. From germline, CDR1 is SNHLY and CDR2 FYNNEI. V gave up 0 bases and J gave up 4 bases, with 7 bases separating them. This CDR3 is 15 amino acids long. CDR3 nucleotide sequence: TGTGCCAGCAGTGAAGCCCTCTTGGGGGCCAACGTCCTGACTTTC. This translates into CASSEALLGANVLTF.

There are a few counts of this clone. The CDR3 DNA follows: TGCGCCAGCAGCCAACCTGGGGGGGGTGGCTCTGGGGCCAACGTCCTGACTTTC. It yields the protein CASSQPGGGGSGANVLTF. This chain uses TRBV4-1 with TRBJ2-6, with 7 bases fitting TRBD2. Germline V lookup: CDR1 MGHRA, CDR2 YSYEKL. The V segment lost 2 bases and the J segment 0 bases; nucleotides outside the gene matches: 7. This CDR3 is 18 amino acids long.

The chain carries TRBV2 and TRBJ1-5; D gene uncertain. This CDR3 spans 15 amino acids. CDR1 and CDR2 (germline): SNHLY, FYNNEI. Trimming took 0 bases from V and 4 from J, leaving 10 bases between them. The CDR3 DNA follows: TGTGCCAGCAGTGAAGCCGTGACACCAAATCAGCCCCAGCATTTT. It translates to CASSEAVTPNQPQHF.

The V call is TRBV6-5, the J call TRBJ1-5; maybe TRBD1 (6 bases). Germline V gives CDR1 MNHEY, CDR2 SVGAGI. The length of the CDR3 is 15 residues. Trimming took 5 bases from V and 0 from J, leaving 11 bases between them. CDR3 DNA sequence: TGTGCCAGCAGTCGGGACATATATAGCAATCAGCCCCAGCATTTT. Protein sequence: CASSRDIYSNQPQHF.

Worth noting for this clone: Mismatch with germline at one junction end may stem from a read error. The DNA for the CDR3 is TGTGCCAGCAGCTTGCTTCGTTCTCCAGTCTTC. This codes for CASSLLRSPVF. The V gene is TRBV5-8, the J gene TRBJ2-1; D is uncertain. Germline V CDR1 and CDR2: SGHTS, YDEGEE. The CDR3 extends over 11 amino acids. Supplemented by reference TRBV5-8 and TRBJ2-1, the full variable domain reads EAGVTQSPTHLIKTRGQQATLRCSPISGHTSVYWYQQALGLGLQFLLWYDEGEERNRGNFPPRFSGRQFPNYSSELNVNALELEDSALYLCASSLLRSPVFGPGTRLTVL.

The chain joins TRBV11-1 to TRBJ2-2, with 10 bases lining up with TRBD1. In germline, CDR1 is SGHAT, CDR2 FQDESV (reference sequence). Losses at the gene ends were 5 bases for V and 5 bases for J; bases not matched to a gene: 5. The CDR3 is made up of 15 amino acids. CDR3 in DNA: TGTGCCAGCAGCCGGGGACAGGGGAATACCGGGGAGCTGTTTTTT. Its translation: CASSRGQGNTGELFF.

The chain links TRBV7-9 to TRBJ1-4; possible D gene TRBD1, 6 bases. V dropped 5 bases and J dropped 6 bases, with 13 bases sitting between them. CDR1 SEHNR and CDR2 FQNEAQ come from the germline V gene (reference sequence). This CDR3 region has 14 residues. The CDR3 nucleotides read TGTGCCAGCAGCATGGGTAGGACAGATGAAAAACTGTTTTTT. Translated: CASSMGRTDEKLFF.

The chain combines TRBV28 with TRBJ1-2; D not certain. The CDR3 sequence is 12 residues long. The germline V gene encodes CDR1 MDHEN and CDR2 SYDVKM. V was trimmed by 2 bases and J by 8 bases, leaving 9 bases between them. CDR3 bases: TGTGCCAGCAGTTTACTTAGCACCGGCTACACCTTC. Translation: CASSLLSTGYTF.

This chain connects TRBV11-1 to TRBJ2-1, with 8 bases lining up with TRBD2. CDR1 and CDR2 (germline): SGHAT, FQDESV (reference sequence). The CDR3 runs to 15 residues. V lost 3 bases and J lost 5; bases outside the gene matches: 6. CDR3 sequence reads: CASSFGLATHNEQFF. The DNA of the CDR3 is TGTGCCAGCAGCTTCGGACTAGCTACCCACAATGAGCAGTTCTTC. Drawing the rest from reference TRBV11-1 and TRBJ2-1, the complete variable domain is EAEVAQSPRYKITEKSQAVAFWCDPISGHATLYWYRQILGQGPELLVQFQDESVVDDSQLPKDRFSAERLKGVDSTLKIQPAELGDSAMYLCASSFGLATHNEQFFGPGTRLTVL.

The CDR3, as DNA: TGTGCCAGCTTTGGCAGGGTGACTGAAGCTTTCTTT. This codes for CASFGRVTEAFF. The chain carries TRBV6-5 and TRBJ1-1; D may be TRBD1 (5 bases). The germline CDR1 and CDR2 sequences are MNHEY and SVGAGI. CDR3 length equals 12 residues. V was pared by 8 bases and J by 5 bases, with 12 bases between.